What follows describes a single TCR beta chain. Its antigen is currently not known. The record has no base qualities; no much larger clone is one base away. For sequencing of the TCRbeta CDR3 region, genomic DNA was extracted from the sorted cells. The immunoSEQ Assay was used to sequence the TCRbeta CDR3 regions. Drawn from immuneACCESS, this table holds only the in-frame rearrangements with V and J called that TCRdb kept. Clones are partly lost; checked studies trace under half to an unresolved V gene and leave the rest unexplained. The sample data list roughly 67,000 clones, and around nine tenths of these were observed just once. Of the sample, 0.6% to 0.75% falls within the top ten clones. Patients with autoimmune disease history or receiving systemic immunosuppression were excluded from the trial. Peripheral blood for TCR sequencing was collected from all dose cohorts at baseline, on cycle 4 day 1, and on cycle 7 day 1. Samples were obtained from an open-label, multicenter, first-in-human phase I dose-escalation trial of ivuxolimab. Adults with locally advanced or metastatic melanoma, renal cell, hepatocellular, or head and neck squamous cell carcinoma were enrolled in the trial. CD4+ and CD8+ T cells were sorted separately from peripheral blood before TCR sequencing.

This record comes from a study of OX40 agonist ivuxolimab in advanced cancers. Concerning the study at large: Ivuxolimab was a fully human IgG2 agonistic monoclonal antibody targeting the costimulatory receptor OX40 (CD134). Peripheral TCRbeta sequencing aimed to test whether ivuxolimab altered TCR sequence diversity and caused clonal T-cell expansion. Partial responses occurred in three dose-escalation patients: two with cutaneous melanoma and one with hepatocellular carcinoma. Of the 50 or so patients in dose escalation, about 20 had hepatocellular carcinoma, about 15 had melanoma, 9 had renal cell carcinoma and 9 had head and neck cancer. The paper describes the monotherapy dose-escalation part (N of about 52 patients) of the phase I trial of ivuxolimab. Intravenous ivuxolimab was administered to patients every 2 weeks at six dose levels: 0.01, 0.1, 0.3, 1.5, 3 and 10 mg/kg. Patients were allowed to have had prior anti-PD-1, anti-PD-L1 or anti-CTLA-4 therapy, and 40% of the dose-escalation patients had previously received checkpoint inhibitors. In the dose-escalation cohort, 82.7% of patients were male, and the mean age was approximately 64 years, with a range of about 23 to 90.

What the work shows at the level of the full study, not this receptor alone: The antigen specificity of the clonally expanded peripheral T cells was not determined. Low levels of normalized T-cell clonal expansion were also shown by some nonresponding patients. After ivuxolimab, more expanded clones were found on average in CD8+ T cells than in CD4+ T cells. Clonal expansion of both CD4+ and CD8+ blood T cells was observed from baseline to week 6 at doses 0.1 to 3.0 mg/kg. In the 0.1-3.0 mg/kg groups, partial responders had among the lowest normalized peripheral clonal expansion, particularly in CD8+ T cells.

V trim: 6 bases; J trim: 4 bases; unmatched bases: 11. From the cysteine through the phenylalanine, the CDR3 covers 16 amino acids. Only CDR3 DNA is held: 48 bases, read in frame from base 1. In the germline V gene (reference sequence), CDR1 corresponds to LNHDA and CDR2 to SQIVND. The sequence joins TRBV19 to TRBJ1-2, with 10 middle bases fitting TRBD1. The sequenced sample was CD4+ or CD8+ T cells sorted from blood, obtained in a trial of the OX40 agonist ivuxolimab. The TCR sequence derives from an adult with an advanced solid tumor such as melanoma, head and neck, liver or kidney cancer. For the CDR3, the sequence is CASSRGSGQGSYGYTF. Here is the DNA: TGTGCCAGTAGCCGTGGCTCGGGACAGGGGTCCTATGGCTACACCTTC. Supplemented by the reference TRBV19 and TRBJ1-2 proteins around the CDR3, the complete variable domain is DGGITQSPKYLFRKEGQNVTLSCEQNLNHDAMYWYRQDPGQGLRLIYYSQIVNDFQKGDIAEGYSVSREKKESFPLTVTSAQKNPTAFYLCASSRGSGQGSYGYTFGSGTRLTVV.